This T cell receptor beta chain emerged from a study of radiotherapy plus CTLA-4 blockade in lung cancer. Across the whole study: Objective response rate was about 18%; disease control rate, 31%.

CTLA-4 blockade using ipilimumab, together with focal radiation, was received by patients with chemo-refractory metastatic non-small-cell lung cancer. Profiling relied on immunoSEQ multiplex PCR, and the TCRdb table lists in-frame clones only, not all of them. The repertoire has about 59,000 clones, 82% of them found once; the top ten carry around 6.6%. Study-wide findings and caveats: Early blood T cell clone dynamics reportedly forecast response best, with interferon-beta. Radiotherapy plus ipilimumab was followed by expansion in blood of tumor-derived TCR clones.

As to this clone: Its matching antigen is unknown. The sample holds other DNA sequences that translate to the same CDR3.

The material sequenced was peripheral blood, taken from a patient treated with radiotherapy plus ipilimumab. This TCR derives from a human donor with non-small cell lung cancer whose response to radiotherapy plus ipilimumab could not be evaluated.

CDR3 nucleotide sequence: TGTGCCAGCAGTTTCCGGCCAGGGGGCGATCAGCCCCAGCATTTT. Translated: CASSFRPGGDQPQHF. The J gene is TRBJ1-5, the V gene TRBV27; 8 bases map to TRBD1. Trimming cost V 3 bases and J 5 bases; bases outside gene matches: 6. The CDR3 is 15 amino acids. Germline-derived CDR1 and CDR2 are MNHEY and SMNVEV (reference sequence).